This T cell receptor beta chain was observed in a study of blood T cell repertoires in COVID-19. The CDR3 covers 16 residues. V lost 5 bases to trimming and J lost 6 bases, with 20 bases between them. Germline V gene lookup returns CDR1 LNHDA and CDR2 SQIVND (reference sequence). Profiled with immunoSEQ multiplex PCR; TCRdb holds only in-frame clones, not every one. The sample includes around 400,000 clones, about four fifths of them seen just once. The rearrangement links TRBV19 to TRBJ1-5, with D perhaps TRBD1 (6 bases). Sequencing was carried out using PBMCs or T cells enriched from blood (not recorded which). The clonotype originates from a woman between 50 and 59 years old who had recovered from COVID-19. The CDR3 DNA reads TGTGCCAGTAGTTACACACAGGGAATCCGCAGTCAGCCCCAGCATTTT. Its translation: CASSYTQGIRSQPQHF.